This section outlines one TCR beta chain sequence together with its context. Its cognate antigen is unknown. Produced via immunoSEQ multiplex PCR; TCRdb's table is partial and in-frame only. The table has over 40,000 clones, about 88% seen once. This CDR3 comprises 16 residues. CDR1 and CDR2 from the germline V gene are SGHRS and YFSETQ. The V gene end was trimmed by 3 bases and the J gene end by 3 bases; junction bases not matched to a gene: 8. The sample comes from a study of OX40 agonist ivuxolimab in advanced cancers. Looking at the study overall: A mean age of roughly 62 years, range 23 to 79, was recorded, and 80% to 90% were male. Findings and caveats of the study: The work left the antigen specificity of expanded peripheral T cells undetermined.

The chain combines TRBV5-1 with TRBJ1-2; 10 nucleotides align to TRBD1. Sample: CD4+ or CD8+ T cells sorted from blood, taken in a trial of the OX40 agonist ivuxolimab. The source of this sequence is an adult with an advanced solid tumor such as melanoma, head and neck, liver or kidney cancer. The CDR3 protein is CASSSRGDRGDYGYTF. CDR3 nucleotide sequence: TGCGCCAGCAGCTCCCGGGGGGACAGGGGCGACTATGGCTACACCTTC.